The 17 T cell receptor beta chains in this list originate from one sample, sequenced in a study of monozygotic twins with inflammatory bowel disease. Following a re-call of the 5' RACE reads, TCRdb has one entry per CDR3 protein and lacks DNA. There are hundreds of thousands of distinct CDR3 sequences in the sample, with 2.4% held by the top ten. The sequenced sample consisted of blood. The source is a human donor with ulcerative colitis or Crohn's disease, or a healthy co-twin of an affected twin (not recorded which).

This sequence joins TRBV4-1 and TRBJ2-1; the TCRdb call, TRBD1, lacks DNA for checking. CDR1 is MGHRA, CDR2 YSYEKL, per germline. The CDR3 consists of 17 residues. CDR3 sequence: CASSPFRGAGDYNEQFF.

The rearrangement joins TRBV20-1 to TRBJ2-7; absent DNA, TCRdb's TRBD2 call cannot be checked. The V gene's germline CDR1 is DFQATT and CDR2 SNEGSKA (reference sequence). The CDR3 extends over 13 amino acids. The CDR3 loop reads CSASRANYYEQYF.

The V and J genes are TRBV12-3 or TRBV12-4 and TRBJ1-1; TCRdb names TRBD1, which stays unverified in the absence of DNA. The CDR3 totals 12 residues. This CDR3 reads CASSQTAEGAFF.

The V call is TRBV3-1, the J call TRBJ2-1; TCRdb names TRBD2, which stays unverified in the absence of DNA. CDR1 and CDR2 (germline): LGHDT, YNNKEL (reference sequence). The CDR3 is 16 residues long. The CDR3 sequence: CASSQLAGGPYNEQFF.

This rearrangement joins TRBV7-9 to TRBJ2-7; as DNA is missing, the TRBD1 call by TCRdb cannot be tested. Germline V CDR1 and CDR2: SEHNR, FQNEAQ (reference sequence). This CDR3 is 15 amino acids long. The CDR3 loop reads CASSSLGDRGYEQYF.

The chain recombines TRBV7-2 with TRBJ2-2. CDR3 length: 16 residues. Germline loops: CDR1 SGHTA, CDR2 FQGNSA. CDR3 amino acids: CASSLLVSQVAGELFF.

The chain couples TRBV7-9 to TRBJ1-2; TCRdb proposes TRBD1, but this gene call is untestable without DNA. The CDR3 length is 17 residues. The V gene's germline CDR1 is SEHNR and CDR2 FQNEAQ (reference sequence). The CDR3 protein is CASSRIPGRGLGYGYTF.

This chain uses TRBV5-1 with TRBJ1-3. The CDR3 totals 15 residues. Germline CDR1 is SGHRS and CDR2 is YFSETQ. The CDR3 loop reads CASSFQAGPGNTIYF.

This chain links TRBV20-1 with TRBJ1-6; TCRdb selects TRBD1, and the lack of DNA leaves this call unchecked. Germline loops: CDR1 DFQATT, CDR2 SNEGSKA (reference sequence). The CDR3 consists of 16 residues. The CDR3 reads CSAKRTGGSGDSPLHF.

The chain combines TRBV5-1 with TRBJ2-3; the D gene TCRdb calls, TRBD2, cannot be checked with no DNA. Germline CDR1 is SGHRS and CDR2 is YFSETQ. The CDR3 runs 16 residues. CDR3 region: CASSFLGGLETDTQYF. Complete variable domain (other parts from reference TRBV5-1 and TRBJ2-3): KAGVTQTPRYLIKTRGQQVTLSCSPISGHRSVSWYQQTPGQGLQFLFEYFSETQRNKGNFPGRFSGRQFSNSRSEMNVSTLELGDSALYLCASSFLGGLETDTQYFGPGTRLTVL.

CDR3 loop: CASSQRGTEAFF. The chain links TRBV14 to TRBJ1-1; TCRdb designates TRBD1, a call that cannot be tested without DNA. The length of the CDR3 is 12 residues. CDR1 is SGHDN, CDR2 FVKESK, per germline.

The chain recombines TRBV6-1 with TRBJ1-5; TCRdb names TRBD1, which stays unverified in the absence of DNA. The length of the CDR3 is 17 residues. Per germline, CDR1 MNHNS and CDR2 SASEGT. This CDR3 reads CASSEGAAGGIIRPQHF.

The rearrangement uses TRBV6-5 and TRBJ2-5; the TCRdb call, TRBD1, lacks DNA for checking. The length of the CDR3 is 15 residues. CDR1 is MNHEY, CDR2 SVGAGI, per germline. The CDR3 is CASSYRTGGRETQYF.

The CDR3 here is CASSEPGVENEQFF. The V call is TRBV25-1, the J call TRBJ2-1; TCRdb returns TRBD1, unconfirmable since there is no DNA. The CDR3 runs 14 residues. The germline V gene has CDR1 MGHDK and CDR2 SYGVNS.

The rearrangement joins TRBV4-2 to TRBJ2-1; TCRdb reports TRBD2, a call that lacks DNA to check it against. Germline CDR1 LGHNA, CDR2 YNFKEQ. There are 19 residues in the CDR3. CDR3 in amino acids: CASSPGGRGSGGSYNEQFF.

This chain connects TRBV6-5 to TRBJ2-1. CDR3 length: 13 amino acids. The germline CDR1 and CDR2 sequences are MNHEY and SVGAGI. CDR3 sequence reads: CASQKKYYNEQFF.

V gene TRBV9 combines with J gene TRBJ1-1; TCRdb's D call of TRBD1 is untestable without DNA. The germline V gene encodes CDR1 SGDLS and CDR2 YYNGEE. The CDR3 extends over 17 amino acids. The CDR3 is CASSASGDPYMNTEAFF. Based on the CDR3 plus reference TRBV9 and TRBJ1-1, the full variable domain is DSGVTQTPKHLITATGQRVTLRCSPRSGDLSVYWYQQSLDQGLQFLIQYYNGEERAKGNILERFSAQQFPDLHSELNLSSLELGDSALYFCASSASGDPYMNTEAFFGQGTRLTVV.